This T cell receptor (beta chain) was identified during a study of T cell responses to AZD1222 COVID-19 vaccine. Repertoires were generated with immunoSEQ multiplex PCR, while TCRdb's copy carries only in-frame clones and drops some. This sample yields about 53,000 clones, of which about four fifths are seen a single time; roughly a quarter belongs to the top ten. The CDR3 contains 17 residues. The ends were cut back, 7 bases at V and 4 bases at J, with 25 bases in the middle. Germline-derived CDR1 and CDR2 are MDHEN and SYDVKM. The sequencing here drew on peripheral blood, taken on day 0 of AZD1222 vaccination. The clonotype originates from an adult in good health. V is TRBV28 and J is TRBJ1-2; D is undetermined. Here the CDR3 DNA reads TGTGCCAGCATTGTAGGGTCGGGCCCCCCAGGAGGCTATGGCTACACCTTC. This encodes CASIVGSGPPGGYGYTF.